Following are 29 T cell receptor beta chains from one sample sequenced in a study of blood T cells in healthy people across ages. Using a J-beta primer mix together with a sample-barcoded 5' primer, a second PCR was run for roughly 6 to 11 cycles. TCRdb reprocessed the 5' RACE reads via MiXCR and lists one record per CDR3 protein. The profile shows about 1,000,000 distinct CDR3 sequences, more than 35% of them singletons. Sequenced sample: blood. These receptor sequences come from a woman aged 60-70 years in good health.

The chain is built from TRBV27 and TRBJ1-6; tentatively, D is TRBD1 (5 bases). The V gene's germline CDR1 is MNHEY and CDR2 SMNVEV (reference sequence). V lost 7 bases and J 3 bases, leaving 16 bases between the germline ends. This CDR3 contains 16 residues. CDR3 in amino acids: CASTKTGDGYNSPLHF. Here the CDR3 DNA reads TGTGCCAGCACTAAAACAGGAGACGGCTATAATTCACCCCTCCACTTT.

V gene TRBV5-1 combines with J gene TRBJ2-7, with D perhaps matching TRBD1 (7 bases). The CDR3 is 17 amino acids. Germline CDR1 is SGHRS and CDR2 is YFSETQ. Trimming shortened V by 2 bases and J by 2 bases, and 20 bases separated the two germline ends. CDR3 amino acids: CASSFDRVGVAAYEQYF. CDR3 nucleotide sequence: TGCGCCAGCAGCTTTGACAGGGTCGGCGTAGCGGCCTACGAGCAGTACTTC. Variable domain in full (rest from reference TRBV5-1 and TRBJ2-7): KAGVTQTPRYLIKTRGQQVTLSCSPISGHRSVSWYQQTPGQGLQFLFEYFSETQRNKGNFPGRFSGRQFSNSRSEMNVSTLELGDSALYLCASSFDRVGVAAYEQYFGPGTRLTVT.

This clonotype was recorded a few times. The J gene is TRBJ1-1, the V gene TRBV7-9; D call uncertain. The V end was cut by 1 base, the J end by 6 bases, with 12 bases between. CDR3 size: 14 residues. Germline CDR1 is SEHNR and CDR2 is FQNEAQ (reference sequence). CDR3 residues: CASSLGSGFSEAFF. The CDR3 DNA is TGTGCCAGCAGCTTAGGGTCAGGCTTTTCTGAAGCTTTCTTT.

The chain couples TRBV28 to TRBJ2-5; 11 bases are shared with TRBD1. Judging by the DNA end, TRBJ2-7 fits better; the J call may be wrong. CDR1 and CDR2 (germline): MDHEN, SYDVKM. The CDR3 runs 15 residues. The CDR3 nucleotides are TGTGCCAGCAGTCCGCCCGGACAGGGGGCGGACGAGCAGTACTTC. Its protein is CASSPPGQGADEQYF.

This chain links TRBV29-1 with TRBJ2-5, with D unresolved. Deletions cut 3 bases from V and 2 bases from J, with 7 bases between. This CDR3 contains 12 residues. Germline V lookup: CDR1 SQVTM, CDR2 ANQGSEA. The CDR3, as DNA: TGCAGCGTTGACTCCCCGCAAGAGACCCAGTACTTC. Amino acid sequence: CSVDSPQETQYF.

This clonotype was seen ten or more times. The chain combines TRBV18 with TRBJ2-7, with D unresolved. The CDR3 covers 11 residues. Trimming left V 8 bases short and J 3 bases short, with 8 bases between. Looked up from germline, CDR1 is KGHSH and CDR2 is LQKENI. The CDR3 here is CASSPDYEQYF. The CDR3 DNA reads as TGTGCCAGCAGTCCGGACTACGAGCAGTACTTC.

CDR3 sequence reads: CASSEEVDGSYEQYF. The CDR3 DNA reads TGTGCCAGCAGTGAAGAGGTAGATGGCTCCTACGAGCAGTACTTC. The V call is TRBV2, the J call TRBJ2-7; D gene ambiguous. The V end lost 1 base, the J end lost 0 bases, and 10 bases lay between the germline ends. Germline loops: CDR1 SNHLY, CDR2 FYNNEI. This CDR3 spans 15 amino acids.

This clonotype has a handful of counts. This chain joins TRBV6-1 and TRBJ2-1, with D uncertain. V was clipped by 2 bases and J by 0 bases, with 8 bases between them. This CDR3 contains 15 residues. Germline CDR1 MNHNS, CDR2 SASEGT. This chain's CDR3 is CASSEWRLSYNEQFF. As DNA, the CDR3 is TGTGCCAGCAGTGAATGGCGCCTCTCCTACAATGAGCAGTTCTTC.

In regard to this clonotype: This may be a read error: a much more frequent sequence differs by one nucleotide. V and J are TRBV11-2 and TRBJ2-7; 8 bases line up with TRBD2. This CDR3 is built from 14 residues. Germline lookup yields CDR1 SGHAT and CDR2 FQNNGV. Trimming took 5 bases from V and 2 from J; bases not matched to a gene: 5. CDR3 nucleotide sequence: TGTGCCAGCAGCATTCCAGCGGGAGCCTACGAGCAGTACTTC. Its protein is CASSIPAGAYEQYF.

This clonotype was counted only a few times. The chain employs TRBV2 and TRBJ2-2; weak D call: TRBD1 (5 bases). The length of the CDR3 is 14 residues. Germline loops: CDR1 SNHLY, CDR2 FYNNEI. With 8 bases removed from V and 6 bases from J, the gap between germline ends came to 16 bases. The CDR3 DNA is TGTGCCAGCTCCTCCCCCGACAGTTCCGGGGAGCTGTTTTTT. The encoded protein is CASSSPDSSGELFF.

The V call is TRBV12-3 or TRBV12-4, the J call TRBJ2-6; maybe TRBD1 (6 bases). This CDR3 is 16 amino acids long. V lost 3 bases to trimming and J lost 3 bases, with 12 bases between them. The CDR3 nucleotides read TGTGCCAGCAGTTTGACAGGCTCCTTTGGGGCCAACGTCCTGACTTTC. Residues: CASSLTGSFGANVLTF.

The table lists this clonotype with a few counts. This chain connects TRBV4-1 to TRBJ2-3; 8 bases align to TRBD2. Per germline, CDR1 MGHRA and CDR2 YSYEKL. V shed 3 bases, J shed 5 bases, and the junction held 7 bases outside the gene matches. The CDR3 covers 15 residues. The CDR3 sequence: CASSQVSGIGDTQYF. The CDR3 nucleotides read TGCGCCAGCAGCCAGGTTAGCGGGATAGGAGATACGCAGTATTTT.

This clonotype was recorded a few times. This sequence joins TRBV2 and TRBJ1-2; 8 nucleotides match TRBD1. The CDR3 length is 13 residues. The V segment lost 6 bases and the J segment 4 bases; nucleotides outside the gene matches: 4. Germline V gene sequence: CDR1 SNHLY, CDR2 FYNNEI. The CDR3 is CASRGTGLYGYTF. In DNA form, the CDR3 reads TGTGCCAGCAGGGGGACAGGTCTCTATGGCTACACCTTC.

The table lists this clonotype with a few counts. The CDR3 DNA reads TGTGCCAGCAGCAACCTCCGGGATCCTACCTACGAGCAGTACTTC. Translating it yields CASSNLRDPTYEQYF. V and J are TRBV28 and TRBJ2-5; D perhaps matches TRBD2 (5 bases). The J call may be faulty, since TRBJ2-7 better matches the DNA end. This CDR3 comprises 15 residues. Germline V CDR1 and CDR2: MDHEN, SYDVKM.

Only a few counts were recorded for this clonotype. The J gene is TRBJ1-6, the V gene TRBV4-2; D gene ambiguous. The germline V gene has CDR1 LGHNA and CDR2 YNFKEQ. The CDR3 has 15 amino acids. Trimming removed 3 bases from V and 9 bases from J, with 15 bases in between. CDR3 in DNA: TGTGCCAGCAGCCATGAGCCAGGTCTTTCTTCACCCCTCCACTTT. Translated, it gives CASSHEPGLSSPLHF.

The chain uses TRBV6-1 and TRBJ2-1; D might be TRBD2 (6 bases). This CDR3 comprises 16 residues. V lost 7 bases and J lost 4, with 20 bases in between. The V gene's germline CDR1 is MNHNS and CDR2 SASEGT. The CDR3, as DNA: TGTGCCAGCACCGAGGTTGCGACTAGTCGATACAATGAGCAGTTCTTC. Translating it yields CASTEVATSRYNEQFF.

The rearrangement links TRBV27 to TRBJ1-6; the match to TRBD1 covers 8 bases. This CDR3 spans 13 amino acids. The V and J ends lost 6 bases and 7 bases, in that order; junction bases with no gene match: 2. The germline V gene encodes CDR1 MNHEY and CDR2 SMNVEV (reference sequence). The CDR3 here is CASRNRGNSPLHF. The CDR3 DNA reads TGTGCCAGCAGAAACAGGGGGAATTCACCCCTCCACTTT.

The table lists this clonotype with a few counts. The J gene is TRBJ2-3, the V gene TRBV10-3; 9 bases are shared with TRBD2. Trimming at V came to 0 bases and at J to 6 bases, leaving 7 bases not matched to a gene. The V gene's germline CDR1 is ENHRY and CDR2 SYGVKD. This CDR3 has 16 amino acids. The CDR3 DNA sequence: TGTGCCATCAGTGAGTCGGTGCGGGAGGGCTTCGATACGCAGTATTTT. Translating gives CAISESVREGFDTQYF.

V gene TRBV5-1 combines with J gene TRBJ2-1, with D perhaps given as TRBD1 or TRBD2 (5 bases each). The CDR3 loop spans 15 amino acids. The V end was cut by 5 bases, the J end by 2 bases, with 14 bases between. Germline V gene data show CDR1 as SGHRS and CDR2 as YFSETQ. CDR3 residues: CASSFSGPPYNEQFF. CDR3 nucleotides: TGCGCCAGCAGTTTCTCGGGACCCCCCTACAATGAGCAGTTCTTC.

For this clonotype: Since a much larger clone is just one base distant, this may be a read error. This chain uses TRBV20-1 with TRBJ2-1, with no clear D. Germline lookup yields CDR1 DFQATT and CDR2 SNEGSKA (reference sequence). Between the trimmed V and J ends, which lost 2 bases and 11 bases, there was a span of 10 bases. This CDR3 is 11 amino acids long. This CDR3 is CSARLGNKQFF. CDR3 bases: TGCAGTGCTAGATTGGGGAATAAGCAGTTCTTC.

The chain is built from TRBV6-1 and TRBJ2-7, with 8 bases lining up with TRBD1. Per germline, CDR1 MNHNS and CDR2 SASEGT. The CDR3 sequence is 14 residues long. Trimming at V came to 6 bases and at J to 3 bases, leaving 7 bases not matched to a gene. The CDR3 DNA follows: TGTGCCAGCAGACAAGACAGGGGTTTCTACGAGCAGTACTTC. Translation gives CASRQDRGFYEQYF.

The chain uses TRBV20-1 and TRBJ2-3; perhaps D is TRBD1 or TRBD2 (6 bases each). The CDR3 totals 18 residues. The V and J ends lost 5 bases and 2 bases respectively, with 26 bases between them. CDR1 and CDR2 (germline): DFQATT, SNEGSKA (reference sequence). The CDR3 sequence is CSAVGQRRGTFHTDTQYF. CDR3 DNA sequence: TGCAGTGCTGTAGGGCAGCGGAGGGGGACCTTTCACACAGATACGCAGTATTTT.

This clonotype was seen only a few times. The J gene is TRBJ2-7, the V gene TRBV20-1, with D perhaps given as TRBD1 or TRBD2 (5 bases each). CDR3 size: 12 residues. Germline V gene sequence: CDR1 DFQATT, CDR2 SNEGSKA (reference sequence). The V and J ends lost 8 bases and 5 bases respectively, with 16 bases between them. The CDR3 sequence: CSTGPSKHEQYF. In DNA form, the CDR3 reads TGCAGTACGGGACCCAGTAAACACGAGCAGTACTTC.

The genes are TRBV24-1 and TRBJ2-5, with TRBD1 matching over 7 bases. The CDR3 runs 16 residues. Germline assignment: CDR1 KGHDR and CDR2 SFDVKD. The V segment lost 3 bases and the J segment 4 bases; nucleotides outside the gene matches: 10. CDR3 coding DNA: TGTGCCACCAGTGATCCGGGACAGAGGGTCGGAGAGACCCAGTACTTC. It is translated as CATSDPGQRVGETQYF.

The gene calls are TRBV11-2 and TRBJ2-1, with 7 nucleotides matching TRBD1. The CDR3 loop spans 15 amino acids. Germline CDR1 and CDR2: SGHAT and FQNNGV. V lost 5 bases and J lost 6; bases outside the gene matches: 10. The CDR3 protein is CASSRDRVGGNEQFF. In DNA, the CDR3 is TGTGCCAGCAGCCGTGACAGGGTGGGCGGCAATGAGCAGTTCTTC.

V is TRBV3-1 and J is TRBJ1-2; no reliable D call. This CDR3 has 14 residues. Germline loops: CDR1 LGHDT, CDR2 YNNKEL (reference sequence). The germline V and J ends were trimmed by 2 bases and 3 bases, with 10 bases remaining between them. This CDR3 is CASSQLEGYYGYTF. For the CDR3, the DNA is TGTGCCAGCAGCCAACTTGAAGGTTACTATGGCTACACCTTC. Filled out from reference TRBV3-1 and TRBJ1-2, the complete variable domain reads DTAVSQTPKYLVTQMGNDKSIKCEQNLGHDTMYWYKQDSKKFLKIMFSYNNKELIINETVPNRFSPKSPDKAHLNLHINSLELGDSAVYFCASSQLEGYYGYTFGSGTRLTVV.

V usage is TRBV24-1 and J usage is TRBJ2-2; 7 bases align to TRBD2. Germline lookup yields CDR1 KGHDR and CDR2 SFDVKD. Germline trimming cut 3 bases from V and 4 bases from J; bases unmatched to any gene: 7. This CDR3 contains 16 residues. The CDR3 nucleotides read TGTGCCACCAGTGATGTCCGGGACTACACCACCGGGGAGCTGTTTTTT. This codes for CATSDVRDYTTGELFF.

A few counts support this clonotype. The chain is built from TRBV28 and TRBJ2-7, with TRBD1 as a possible D gene (7 bases). Trimming removed 7 bases at V and 7 bases at J, with 14 bases between. The CDR3 length is 12 residues. The germline V gene has CDR1 MDHEN and CDR2 SYDVKM. The CDR3, as DNA: TGTGCCAGCAAGGAGGGGGCGCGAGAGCAGTACTTC. This sequence encodes CASKEGAREQYF.

This chain uses TRBV5-4 with TRBJ1-2; the match to TRBD1 covers 9 bases. The CDR3 is 15 amino acids. Losses at the gene ends were 3 bases for V and 7 bases for J; bases not matched to a gene: 10. Germline V gene data show CDR1 as SGHNT and CDR2 as YYREEE (reference sequence). CDR3 coding DNA: TGTGCCAGCAGCTGGGATGGGACAGGGAGCCCTGGCTACACCTTC. Translated, it gives CASSWDGTGSPGYTF.